In this sample, the clone carrying this T cell receptor (beta chain) turned up many times. The antigen remains undetermined. RNA transcripts provided the source from which TCR beta CDR3 regions were amplified. A first-round RT-PCR of the TCR CDR3 used the HTBI primer set. Each CDR3 protein gets one entry after TCRdb re-called the multiplex PCR reads with MiXCR. This table has under 400,000 distinct CDR3 sequences, under 25% appearing once. The germline V gene has CDR1 SGHRS and CDR2 YFSETQ. This CDR3 spans 13 amino acids. Trimming cost V 4 bases and J 4 bases, with 10 bases left between them. This sample is part of a study of T cells in Graves' hyperthyroidism and ophthalmopathy. A roughly 10 ml volume of fresh peripheral blood provided the PBMCs. Study-wide findings and caveats: Also found in blood were most expanded thyroid clonotypes above 0.001.

The sequencing sample was made of blood. This clonotype was sampled from a woman aged 50 to 65 with Graves' hyperthyroidism. The chain couples TRBV5-1 to TRBJ2-3; no clear D gene. CDR3 nucleotide sequence: TGCGCCAGCAGCGGTTTGGCCTCAGATACGCAGTATTTT. Protein sequence: CASSGLASDTQYF.